This T cell receptor (beta chain) was recovered during a study of blood T cell repertoires in COVID-19. As for the study in general: The United States, Italy and Spain supplied acute and convalescent COVID-19 samples.

Between the trimmed V and J ends, which lost 6 bases and 1 base, there was a span of 7 bases. The CDR3 covers 13 residues. The germline V gene has CDR1 SEHNR and CDR2 FQNEAQ (reference sequence). Original processing notes: Reference gene primer amplification gave estimated nucleated cell counts. TCRdb keeps only in-frame clones here, not all; method: immunoSEQ multiplex PCR. V and J calls and clone size are those listed in that table; D and trimming were worked out from the DNA. Among about 120,000 clones listed, 75% to 90% were seen once. V usage is TRBV7-9 and J usage is TRBJ1-3; no firm D call. Sequencing was performed on peripheral blood. This receptor was taken from a human donor in a cohort sampled during active COVID-19. In nucleotides, the CDR3 is TGTGCCAGCAGTCCTCGTTCTGGAAACACCATATATTTT. Translated: CASSPRSGNTIYF.